A single T cell receptor beta chain is shown here with its context. This specimen comes from a study of cytomegalovirus exposure and HLA in healthy donors. The PCR used 60 Vbeta and 13 Jbeta primers. Sequenced by immunoSEQ multiplex PCR; TCRdb stores in-frame clones only, minus some. The sample comprises fewer than 80,000 clones, 79% of which are singletons, and 2% to 3% rests with the top ten. The CDR3 sequence is 13 residues long. Germline V CDR1 and CDR2: LNHDA, SQIVND (reference sequence). V shed 8 bases and J shed 7 bases, with 15 bases lying between them. The sequence came from a man in his thirties or forties in good health and CMV-seronegative. This chain uses TRBV19 with TRBJ2-1; a possible D gene is TRBD1 (5 bases). Sequenced material: PBMCs. For the CDR3, the DNA is TGTGCCAGTGGGCAGGGAACACTGAATGAGCAGTTCTTC. The encoded protein is CASGQGTLNEQFF.